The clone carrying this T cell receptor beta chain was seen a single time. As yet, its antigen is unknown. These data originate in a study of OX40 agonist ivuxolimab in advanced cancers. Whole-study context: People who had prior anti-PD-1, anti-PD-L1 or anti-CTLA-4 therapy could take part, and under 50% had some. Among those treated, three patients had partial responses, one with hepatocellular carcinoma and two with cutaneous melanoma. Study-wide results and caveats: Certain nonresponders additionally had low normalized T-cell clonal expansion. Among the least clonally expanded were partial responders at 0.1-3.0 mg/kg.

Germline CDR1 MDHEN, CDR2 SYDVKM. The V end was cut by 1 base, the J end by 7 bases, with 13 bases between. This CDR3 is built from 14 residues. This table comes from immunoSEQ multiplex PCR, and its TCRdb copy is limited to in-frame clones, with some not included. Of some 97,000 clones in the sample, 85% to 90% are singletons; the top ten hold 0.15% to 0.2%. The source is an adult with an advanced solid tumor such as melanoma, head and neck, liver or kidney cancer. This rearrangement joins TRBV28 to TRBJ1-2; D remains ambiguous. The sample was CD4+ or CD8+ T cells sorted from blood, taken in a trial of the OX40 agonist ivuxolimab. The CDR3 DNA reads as TGTGCCAGCAGTTTATCGGAGGGAGGGCGTGGCTACACCTTC. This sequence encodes CASSLSEGGRGYTF.